Each of the 23 T cell receptor beta chains below was sequenced from the same sample in a study of blood T cell repertoires in COVID-19. Only in-frame clones appear in the TCRdb table, and some are missing; sequencing was by immunoSEQ multiplex PCR. The table lists over 150,000 clones, approximately 88% of them singletons, with about 6.7% in the top ten. The material sequenced was peripheral blood. The receptor set was obtained from a woman aged 40 to 55 with COVID-19, enrolled during active disease.

This clone was counted a single time. This chain uses TRBV16 with TRBJ1-5; no reliable D call. The V gene lost 0 bases and the J gene lost 2 bases, with 11 bases spanning the gap. The CDR3 loop spans 16 amino acids. Per the germline V gene, CDR1 is KGHSY and CDR2 is FQNENV. DNA for the CDR3: TGTGCCAGCAGCCAATCTCGGTTCCTTGGCAATCAGCCCCAGCATTTT. It translates to CASSQSRFLGNQPQHF.

The rearrangement joins TRBV6-5 to TRBJ1-3; no firm D call. The V and J ends lost 10 bases and 0 bases respectively, with 16 bases between them. Germline V lookup: CDR1 MNHEY, CDR2 SVGAGI. The CDR3 totals 15 residues. Written as DNA, the CDR3 is TGTGCCACCAGCCCGGCAGCGAGCTCTGGAAACACCATATATTTT. This encodes CATSPAASSGNTIYF.

The sample holds one count of this clone. The chain has TRBV18 and TRBJ1-3; weak D call: TRBD1 (5 bases). Germline CDR1 and CDR2: KGHSH and LQKENI. The CDR3 contains 13 residues. The V end was cut by 7 bases, the J end by 2 bases, with 9 bases between. The DNA of the CDR3 is TGTGCCAGCTGGCCAGGGACTGGAAACACCATATATTTT. Protein product: CASWPGTGNTIYF.

The rearrangement uses TRBV4-1 and TRBJ1-6; D gene uncertain. The V gene lost 4 bases and the J gene lost 5 bases, with 12 bases spanning the gap. Per the germline V gene, CDR1 is MGHRA and CDR2 is YSYEKL. The CDR3 runs to 15 residues. CDR3 protein: CASSRRVADNSPLHF. CDR3 nucleotides: TGCGCCAGCAGCCGGAGGGTCGCCGATAATTCACCCCTCCACTTT.

V usage is TRBV28 and J usage is TRBJ1-5; maybe TRBD1 (5 bases). The germline V gene encodes CDR1 MDHEN and CDR2 SYDVKM. The CDR3 length is 19 residues. Trimming removed 3 bases from V and 1 base from J, with 22 bases in between. The CDR3 region is CASSFGFGRAGRSNQPQHF. The CDR3 coding sequence is TGTGCCAGCAGTTTCGGTTTCGGGCGTGCGGGGCGAAGCAATCAGCCCCAGCATTTT. Combining the CDR3 with reference TRBV28 and TRBJ1-5 gives the whole variable domain DVKVTQSSRYLVKRTGEKVFLECVQDMDHENMFWYRQDPGLGLRLIYFSYDVKMKEKGDIPEGYSVSREKKERFSLILESASTNQTSMYLCASSFGFGRAGRSNQPQHFGDGTRLSIL.

The V call is TRBV7-3, the J call TRBJ2-1; D might be TRBD2 (5 bases). CDR3 size: 14 residues. In germline, CDR1 is SGHTA, CDR2 FQGTGA. V lost 3 bases, J lost 7 bases, and 13 bases lay in between. The CDR3: CASSLKDSRNEQFF. The DNA for the CDR3 is TGTGCCAGCAGCTTGAAGGACTCAAGGAATGAGCAGTTCTTC. The full variable domain, in which reference TRBV7-3 and TRBJ2-1 provide the parts outside the CDR3, is GAGVSQTPSNKVTEKGKYVELRCDPISGHTALYWYRQSLGQGPEFLIYFQGTGAADDSGLPNDRFFAVRPEGSVSTLKIQRTERGDSAVYLCASSLKDSRNEQFFGPGTRLTVL.

The J gene is TRBJ2-7, the V gene TRBV24-1, with 8 bases fitting TRBD2. V lost 3 bases and J lost 2; bases outside the gene matches: 5. The CDR3 contains 15 residues. Germline V CDR1 and CDR2: KGHDR, SFDVKD. The CDR3 DNA follows: TGTGCCACCAGTGATAGTCGCGGGAGGACCTACGAGCAGTACTTC. It encodes CATSDSRGRTYEQYF.

The chain carries TRBV18 and TRBJ2-7; 8 nucleotides agree with TRBD2. CDR3 length: 15 residues. Germline V lookup: CDR1 KGHSH, CDR2 LQKENI. With 3 bases clipped from V and 2 bases from J, the junction kept 6 bases outside the gene matches. The CDR3 is CASSPTDGRAYEQYF. The CDR3 DNA reads as TGTGCCAGCTCACCGACCGACGGGAGGGCCTACGAGCAGTACTTC.

The V gene is TRBV5-1, the J gene TRBJ1-1, with a weak D call TRBD1 (5 bases). Trimming took 4 bases from V and 5 from J, leaving 24 bases between them. The CDR3 runs to 17 residues. Germline V gene data show CDR1 as SGHRS and CDR2 as YFSETQ. The DNA for the CDR3 is TGCGCCAGCAGCGCGGGGGACGAAACCCCTCGGAGGACTGAAGCTTTCTTT. The encoded protein is CASSAGDETPRRTEAFF.

This chain joins TRBV7-9 and TRBJ1-1; 11 bases align to TRBD1. This CDR3 is built from 13 residues. Germline V gene lookup returns CDR1 SEHNR and CDR2 FQNEAQ (reference sequence). V shed 6 bases, J shed 5 bases, and the junction held 2 bases outside the gene matches. CDR3 DNA: TGTGCCAGCAGTGGGACAGGGGGTACTGAAGCTTTCTTT. Protein product: CASSGTGGTEAFF. Variable domain in full (rest from reference TRBV7-9 and TRBJ1-1): DTGVSQNPRHKITKRGQNVTFRCDPISEHNRLYWYRQTLGQGPEFLTYFQNEAQLEKSRLLSDRFSAERPKGSFSTLEIQRTEQGDSAMYLCASSGTGGTEAFFGQGTRLTVV.

The chain uses TRBV21-1 and TRBJ1-2. TRBV21-1 is a listed pseudogene. The CDR3 has 15 amino acids. The CDR3 DNA reads as TGTGCCAGCAGCAAAAGCGAAATTCATAACTATGGCTACACCTTC. This gives the protein CASSKSEIHNYGYTF.

V and J are TRBV5-1 and TRBJ1-2; TRBD1 aligns across 8 bases. Looked up from germline, CDR1 is SGHRS and CDR2 is YFSETQ. The V and J ends lost 0 bases and 6 bases, in that order; junction bases with no gene match: 4. CDR3 size: 14 residues. CDR3 residues: CASSLDRGRDGYTF. The CDR3 DNA reads as TGCGCCAGCAGCTTGGACAGGGGGAGGGATGGCTACACCTTC.

The chain has TRBV6-1 and TRBJ2-7; a possible D gene is TRBD1 (7 bases). Germline CDR1 and CDR2: MNHNS and SASEGT. The length of the CDR3 is 15 residues. V was cut by 3 bases and J by 2 bases, with 14 bases left in between. The CDR3, as DNA: TGTGCCAGCAGTGACGGGGCCAGGGGGGCCTACGAGCAGTACTTC. Amino acid sequence: CASSDGARGAYEQYF.

This clone was counted a single time. The J gene is TRBJ2-5, the V gene TRBV27; maybe TRBD2 (6 bases). The V gene's germline CDR1 is MNHEY and CDR2 SMNVEV (reference sequence). V lost 6 bases, J lost 2 bases, and 16 bases lay in between. This CDR3 has 15 amino acids. CDR3 residues: CASSVSTRPQETQYF. Here the CDR3 DNA reads TGTGCCAGCAGCGTCTCGACTAGGCCACAAGAGACCCAGTACTTC.

This chain connects TRBV6-4 to TRBJ2-3, with 8 bases matching TRBD2. CDR3 size: 14 residues. In germline, CDR1 is MRHNA, CDR2 SNTAGT. Trimming at V came to 4 bases and at J to 4 bases, leaving 4 bases not matched to a gene. The chain's CDR3 is CASSAAGVPDTQYF. The CDR3 bases are TGTGCCAGCAGTGCAGCGGGAGTTCCAGATACGCAGTATTTT.

This clone appeared once. The chain is built from TRBV4-2 and TRBJ1-5; possibly TRBD1 for D (5 bases). This CDR3 contains 15 residues. Per the germline V gene, CDR1 is LGHNA and CDR2 is YNFKEQ. The germline V and J ends were trimmed by 0 bases and 4 bases, with 10 bases remaining between them. As DNA, the CDR3 is TGTGCCAGCAGCCAAGACAGGGTTGAGAATCAGCCCCAGCATTTT. It specifies CASSQDRVENQPQHF.

This clone was detected once. The V gene is TRBV6-1, the J gene TRBJ1-2, with a possible D match to TRBD1 (6 bases). CDR1 and CDR2 (germline): MNHNS, SASEGT. The V gene lost 1 base and the J gene lost 2 bases, with 14 bases spanning the gap. CDR3 length: 16 amino acids. CDR3 sequence reads: CASSEDGGAANYGYTF. The CDR3 bases are TGTGCCAGCAGTGAAGACGGGGGGGCTGCAAACTATGGCTACACCTTC.

This clone was found once. The CDR3 DNA reads as TGTGCCAGCAGCCACCCACGCGGGCGGACTAACACAGATACGCAGTATTTT. It specifies CASSHPRGRTNTDTQYF. This chain connects TRBV3-1 (or the pseudogene TRBV3-2) to TRBJ2-3, with a tentative D call TRBD2 (6 bases). Trimming left V 3 bases short and J 2 bases short, with 18 bases between. This CDR3 has 17 residues. Germline-derived CDR1 and CDR2 are LGHDT and YNNKEL (reference sequence).

The chain links TRBV5-5 to TRBJ1-1; a weak D match, TRBD1 (6 bases). V was cut by 4 bases and J by 4 bases, with 11 bases left in between. The length of the CDR3 is 13 residues. Germline CDR1 and CDR2: SGHKS and YYEKEE (reference sequence). CDR3 sequence: CASSTQGSTEAFF. CDR3 nucleotides: TGTGCCAGCAGCACACAGGGCAGCACTGAAGCTTTCTTT. Supplemented by reference TRBV5-5 and TRBJ1-1, the full variable domain reads DAGVTQSPTHLIKTRGQQVTLRCSPISGHKSVSWYQQVLGQGPQFIFQYYEKEERGRGNFPDRFSARQFPNYSSELNVNALLLGDSALYLCASSTQGSTEAFFGQGTRLTVV.

J is TRBJ2-7 and V is TRBV18, with TRBD1 identical over 7 bases. V dropped 3 bases and J dropped 3; count of bases not matched to a gene: 11. CDR1 and CDR2 (germline): KGHSH, LQKENI. The CDR3 length is 16 residues. This CDR3 reads CASSPSPGTVFYEQYF. DNA of the CDR3: TGTGCCAGCTCACCTTCTCCCGGGACAGTATTCTACGAGCAGTACTTC.

This clone was counted only a few times. The rearrangement joins TRBV27 to TRBJ2-7; 15 bases agree with TRBD2. Germline V CDR1 and CDR2: MNHEY, SMNVEV (reference sequence). The CDR3 totals 15 residues. The junction had 4 bases not matched to a gene; V was cut back by 6 bases and J by 4 bases. The DNA of the CDR3 is TGTGCCAGCAGAGGACTAGCGGGAGGGTGGTACGAGCAGTACTTC. It encodes CASRGLAGGWYEQYF.

The chain recombines TRBV18 with TRBJ2-5; possible D gene TRBD2, 5 bases. V lost 6 bases and J lost 5, with 16 bases in between. This CDR3 comprises 14 residues. The germline CDR1 and CDR2 sequences are KGHSH and LQKENI. The CDR3 region is CASSPSTTGETQYF. CDR3 sequence (DNA): TGTGCCAGCTCCCCCTCAACCACGGGGGAGACCCAGTACTTC.

The chain joins TRBV19 to TRBJ1-6; 7 nucleotides align to TRBD1. Looked up from germline, CDR1 is LNHDA and CDR2 is SQIVND (reference sequence). V gave up 7 bases and J gave up 6 bases; unmatched junction bases: 3. CDR3 length equals 13 residues. CDR3 sequence reads: CASIGQANSPLHF. The CDR3 DNA follows: TGTGCCAGTATTGGACAGGCTAATTCACCCCTCCACTTT.